This passage covers 18 T cell receptor beta chains from one sample sequenced in a study of shared clonotypes between healthy human individuals. Cells designated naive CD8 were CD45RO-negative and were positively selected for CCR7, with terminally differentiated effector memory CD45RA+ cells excluded. Method: immunoSEQ multiplex PCR; TCRdb's copy keeps in-frame clones and lacks some. The sample consists of 1.5 million to 2.5 million clones, over 85% of them appearing once. Material for sequencing was naive CD8+ T cells sorted from blood. The receptors stem from a man aged 18 to 35 in good health.

About this clone: Other DNA sequences in this specimen translate into the identical CDR3. V is TRBV5-6 and J is TRBJ2-1; the D gene is possibly TRBD2 (6 bases). Trimming took 4 bases from V and 3 from J, leaving 11 bases between them. The CDR3 has 14 amino acids. Germline values: CDR1 SGHDT, CDR2 YYEEEE. The CDR3 loop reads CASSPGTFYNEQFF. DNA for the CDR3: TGTGCCAGCAGCCCCGGGACTTTCTACAATGAGCAGTTCTTC.

The rearrangement links TRBV27 to TRBJ2-7; the D is unclear. CDR1 is MNHEY, CDR2 SMNVEV, per germline (reference sequence). This CDR3 has 12 residues. V lost 4 bases and J lost 6, with 10 bases in between. CDR3 residues: CASSSNFIEQYF. The CDR3 DNA sequence: TGTGCCAGCAGTTCAAACTTTATCGAGCAGTACTTC.

Comment on this clone: Other DNA sequences in the sample encode the same CDR3. The chain employs TRBV27 and TRBJ2-7; a weak D match, TRBD1 (8 bases). V lost 2 bases and J lost 5, with 13 bases in between. This CDR3 comprises 14 residues. Per the germline V gene, CDR1 is MNHEY and CDR2 is SMNVEV (reference sequence). The CDR3 DNA sequence: TGTGCCAGCAGTTTAAGACAGGGGACTAACGAGCAGTACTTC. Amino acid sequence: CASSLRQGTNEQYF.

The chain recombines TRBV27 with TRBJ1-2, with 9 bases that match TRBD1. Trimming at V came to 5 bases and at J to 4 bases, leaving 8 bases not matched to a gene. Germline V CDR1 and CDR2: MNHEY, SMNVEV (reference sequence). The CDR3 length is 15 residues. The CDR3, as DNA: TGTGCCAGCAGTACACGGACAGGGGCCCGCTATGGCTACACCTTC. This sequence encodes CASSTRTGARYGYTF.

This sequence joins TRBV5-4 and TRBJ1-1; unclear D gene. CDR3 size: 11 residues. Germline V lookup: CDR1 SGHNT, CDR2 YYREEE (reference sequence). Trimming shortened V by 2 bases and J by 7 bases, and 6 bases separated the two germline ends. In DNA form, the CDR3 reads TGTGCCAGCAGCTTAGAGTATGAAGCTTTCTTT. As protein: CASSLEYEAFF.

V usage is TRBV10-3 and J usage is TRBJ1-2; the D gene is possibly TRBD1 (6 bases). Germline CDR1 is ENHRY and CDR2 is SYGVKD. V shed 3 bases and J shed 2 bases, with 13 bases lying between them. The CDR3 runs 15 residues. CDR3 sequence reads: CAISDVGQLNYGYTF. CDR3 bases: TGTGCCATCAGTGATGTAGGACAGTTGAACTATGGCTACACCTTC.

The V gene is TRBV6-5, the J gene TRBJ2-7, with D maybe TRBD2 (5 bases). Trimming removed 2 bases at V and 5 bases at J, with 13 bases between. Germline V CDR1 and CDR2: MNHEY, SVGAGI. CDR3 length equals 14 residues. The CDR3 protein is CASSYTPGVNEQYF. The DNA for the CDR3 is TGTGCCAGCAGTTACACCCCCGGGGTCAACGAGCAGTACTTC.

In this sample, this clone turned up a few times. The chain joins TRBV1 to TRBJ1-6; the D call of TRBD1 is as the table states it, not checked on the DNA. TRBV1 is noted as a pseudogene. The CDR3 length is 15 residues. CDR3 sequence: CTSSSRTVSNSPLHF. The CDR3 DNA follows: TGCACCAGCAGCTCTCGGACAGTGTCTAATTCACCCCTCCACTTT.

As concerns this clone: Distinct nucleotide sequences in the sample also encode this CDR3. The genes are TRBV27 and TRBJ2-7, with 9 bases identical to TRBD2. This CDR3 contains 15 residues. Germline V lookup: CDR1 MNHEY, CDR2 SMNVEV (reference sequence). Trimming at V came to 0 bases and at J to 2 bases, leaving 2 bases not matched to a gene. CDR3 DNA sequence: TGTGCCAGCAGTTTATCGACTAGCGGAACCTACGAGCAGTACTTC. It encodes CASSLSTSGTYEQYF.

This clone was detected a few times. The chain couples TRBV4-1 to TRBJ2-1, with a tentative D call TRBD2 (5 bases). Germline loops: CDR1 MGHRA, CDR2 YSYEKL. Trimming pared 4 bases from V and 7 bases from J, leaving 11 bases between. The CDR3 totals 13 residues. The CDR3: CASSLGRGNEQFF. The CDR3 DNA follows: TGCGCCAGCAGCCTTGGCCGGGGTAATGAGCAGTTCTTC.

J is TRBJ2-1 and V is TRBV10-1, with 14 nucleotides matching TRBD2. This CDR3 has 17 amino acids. Trimming at V came to 0 bases and at J to 9 bases, leaving 7 bases not matched to a gene. Germline V gene lookup returns CDR1 WNHNN and CDR2 SYGVQD (reference sequence). The CDR3 region is CASSESRGLAGDLEQFF. CDR3 nucleotide sequence: TGCGCCAGCAGTGAGTCTAGGGGACTAGCGGGAGATCTTGAGCAGTTCTTC.

V usage is TRBV6-6 and J usage is TRBJ2-7; D possibly corresponds to TRBD1 (5 bases). V lost 8 bases and J 3 bases, leaving 8 bases between the germline ends. CDR3 length: 11 amino acids. In germline, CDR1 is MNHNY, CDR2 SVGAGI (reference sequence). The CDR3 spells CASGASYEQYF. The DNA of the CDR3 is TGTGCCAGCGGGGCGAGCTACGAGCAGTACTTC.

A word on this clone: Additional DNA sequences in this sample encode the identical CDR3. The rearrangement uses TRBV6-5 and TRBJ1-1, with D unresolved. Trimming removed 5 bases at V and 0 bases at J, with 7 bases between. Per germline, CDR1 MNHEY and CDR2 SVGAGI. The CDR3 covers 13 residues. The CDR3 bases are TGTGCCAGCAGTGCCGGGGTGAACACTGAAGCTTTCTTT. It yields the protein CASSAGVNTEAFF.

The chain recombines TRBV9 with TRBJ1-2, with D perhaps TRBD1 (5 bases). CDR1 SGDLS and CDR2 YYNGEE come from the germline V gene. The CDR3 runs 13 residues. The germline V and J ends were trimmed by 5 bases and 6 bases, with 14 bases remaining between them. CDR3 residues: CASRQAGADGYTF. The CDR3 DNA is TGTGCCAGCAGGCAAGCTGGGGCAGATGGCTACACCTTC.

J is TRBJ2-3 and V is TRBV4-2; D gene ambiguous. Trimming removed 2 bases from V and 5 bases from J, with 14 bases in between. From germline, CDR1 is LGHNA and CDR2 YNFKEQ. This CDR3 has 15 amino acids. In nucleotides, the CDR3 is TGTGCCAGCAGCCAAACCCCGACCAACATAGATACGCAGTATTTT. As protein: CASSQTPTNIDTQYF.

This clone was counted once. The gene calls are TRBV7-8 and TRBJ2-1; 7 bases are shared with TRBD2. Per germline, CDR1 SGHVS and CDR2 FQNEAQ. The CDR3 is 16 residues long. The trim removed 1 base at V and 8 bases at J, leaving 11 bases unmatched. CDR3 nucleotides: TGTGCCAGCAGCTTAGGGGGGAGGGCCGGAGTAGATGAGCAGTTCTTC. Its protein product is CASSLGGRAGVDEQFF. The entire variable domain, with the rest obtained from reference TRBV7-8 and TRBJ2-1, is as follows: GAGVSQSPRYKVAKRGQDVALRCDPISGHVSLFWYQQALGQGPEFLTYFQNEAQLDKSGLPSDRFFAERPEGSVSTLKIQRTQQEDSAVYLCASSLGGRAGVDEQFFGPGTRLTVL.

The CDR3, as DNA: TGTGCCTGCCCAGGTGGGACAGGGAAGGATTCTGGAAACACCATATATTTT. Translation gives CACPGGTGKDSGNTIYF. The gene calls are TRBV30 and TRBJ1-3, with 9 bases aligning to TRBD1. J gave up 1 base and V 6 bases, and 13 bases lay outside the gene matches. From germline, CDR1 is GTSNPN and CDR2 SVGIG (reference sequence). The CDR3 runs 17 residues.

The V call is TRBV7-9, the J call TRBJ2-7; 9 bases line up with TRBD1. Trimming cost V 5 bases and J 2 bases; bases outside gene matches: 7. Germline V gene lookup returns CDR1 SEHNR and CDR2 FQNEAQ (reference sequence). CDR3 length: 15 residues. This CDR3 reads CASSPGGQGAYEQYF. CDR3 sequence (DNA): TGTGCCAGCAGCCCTGGGGGACAGGGCGCCTACGAGCAGTACTTC.